This T cell receptor beta chain comes out of a study of beta chain features in type 1 diabetes. Findings and caveats of the study: Fewer junction insertions and more nucleotide deletions appeared in type 1 diabetes patients. A definitive answer on HLA type influencing TCRB rearrangement was not reached here.

All of the isolated RNA was reverse transcribed, so expressed TCRB transcripts were sequenced. Produced via immunoSEQ multiplex PCR; TCRdb's table is partial and in-frame only. The sample lists 860,000 or so clones, about 17% seen once, with about 0.025% in the top ten. As concerns this clone: Its matching antigen is unknown.

Germline CDR1 MNHNS, CDR2 SASEGT. CDR3 size: 15 residues. Trimming took 2 bases from V and 3 from J; bases not matched to a gene: 7. The single heparinised draw taken from each donor contained roughly 100 mL of blood on average. Sequencing used naive CD4+ T cells from blood. The sequence was obtained from a young woman in good health. The V call is TRBV6-1, the J call TRBJ2-7, with 7 bases identical to TRBD2. DNA for the CDR3: TGTGCCAGCAGTGAATTCCGCGGGAGTCTCTACGAGCAGTACTTC. It codes for CASSEFRGSLYEQYF.